This T cell receptor beta chain was obtained from a study of T cells after yellow fever vaccination. Study-wide points: One caveat is that FACS-sorted repertoires could contain abundant clonotypes contaminating from the bulk population.

In regard to this clonotype: Its specificity is unknown. A much larger clone lies one base from this, so it may be a read error.

Germline V gene data show CDR1 as DFQATT and CDR2 as SNEGSKA (reference sequence). The CDR3 has 15 residues. Conversion of TCR transcripts into cDNA relied on 5'RACE template switching, which added a universal primer site and UMIs. TCRdb re-called the 5' RACE reads through MiXCR, storing one row per CDR3 protein. The sample shows about 30,000 distinct CDR3 sequences, about 5% of them seen only once. This TCR was recovered from a man under 40 who received the YFV17D yellow fever vaccine. This chain connects TRBV20-1 to TRBJ2-1; the match to TRBD2 covers 7 bases. The material was CD8+ T cells sorted from PBMCs, obtained 10 days after the yellow fever booster vaccination. The CDR3 is CSARGTSVSSNEQFF. In nucleotides, the CDR3 is TGCAGTGCTAGAGGCACTAGCGTGTCCTCCAATGAGCAGTTCTTC.